The 28 T cell receptor beta chains reported below all come from one sample, sequenced in a study of cytomegalovirus exposure and HLA in healthy donors. PCR involved 60 Vbeta and 13 Jbeta primers. Clones were sequenced by immunoSEQ multiplex PCR, and TCRdb holds only the in-frame ones, with some missing. The sample shows about 110,000 clones, approximately 79% of them seen only once. Input material: PBMCs. These receptors were collected from a woman aged 40 to 55 in good health and CMV-seronegative.

The chain uses TRBV7-2 and TRBJ2-3; TRBD1 aligns across 7 bases. The ends lost 0 bases at V and 2 bases at J; junction bases unmatched: 5. The germline V gene encodes CDR1 SGHTA and CDR2 FQGNSA. The length of the CDR3 is 16 residues. The DNA of the CDR3 is TGTGCCAGCAGCTTAGCGTCAACAGGGGACACAGATACGCAGTATTTT. Its protein product is CASSLASTGDTDTQYF. Using reference TRBV7-2 and TRBJ2-3 for the parts outside the CDR3, the full variable domain is GAGVSQSPSNKVTEKGKDVELRCDPISGHTALYWYRQSLGQGLEFLIYFQGNSAPDKSGLPSDRFSAERTGGSVSTLTIQRTQQEDSAVYLCASSLASTGDTDTQYFGPGTRLTVL.

This chain links TRBV4-1 with TRBJ2-5, with TRBD1 as a possible D gene (5 bases). The ends were cut back, 4 bases at V and 3 bases at J, with 21 bases in the middle. In germline, CDR1 is MGHRA, CDR2 YSYEKL. The CDR3 is 17 residues long. The CDR3 DNA is TGCGCCAGCAGCCTAGCCACAGCAGGGCGGCTTAAAGAGACCCAGTACTTC. Its protein product is CASSLATAGRLKETQYF.

The genes are TRBV28 and TRBJ2-7; D is perhaps TRBD1 (6 bases). The ends were cut back, 6 bases at V and 0 bases at J, with 18 bases in the middle. Germline V gives CDR1 MDHEN, CDR2 SYDVKM. The length of the CDR3 is 16 residues. The CDR3 region is CASSSGIRQVSYEQYF. The CDR3 nucleotides are TGTGCCAGCAGCTCCGGGATCCGACAGGTCTCCTACGAGCAGTACTTC.

The rearrangement uses TRBV19 and TRBJ1-5; D is perhaps TRBD1 (6 bases). The length of the CDR3 is 13 residues. The ends were cut back, 6 bases at V and 5 bases at J, with 11 bases in the middle. The germline V gene encodes CDR1 LNHDA and CDR2 SQIVND (reference sequence). As DNA, the CDR3 is TGTGCCAGTAGCGACAGGATTGATCAGCCCCAGCATTTT. Translation gives CASSDRIDQPQHF.

This clone appeared a few times. This chain links TRBV10-1 with TRBJ2-2; D remains unclear. The germline V and J ends were trimmed by 6 bases and 4 bases, with 12 bases remaining between them. The CDR3 has 14 amino acids. CDR1 is WNHNN, CDR2 SYGVQD, per germline (reference sequence). The CDR3 DNA reads as TGCGCCAGCAGCCGTCACCCGGGCACCGGGGAGCTGTTTTTT. Residues: CASSRHPGTGELFF.

The CDR3 region has the DNA TGTGCCAGCAGTATTAGGACTAGCACAGATACGCAGTATTTT. Translated, it gives CASSIRTSTDTQYF. The chain carries TRBV27 and TRBJ2-3; TRBD2 is a possible D gene (5 bases). V was shortened by 5 bases and J by 0 bases, with 9 bases between the two germline ends. The germline V gene has CDR1 MNHEY and CDR2 SMNVEV (reference sequence). CDR3 size: 14 residues.

This rearrangement joins TRBV19 to TRBJ1-2, with D perhaps matching TRBD1 (5 bases). Germline CDR1 LNHDA, CDR2 SQIVND (reference sequence). Trimming pared 3 bases from V and 3 bases from J, leaving 14 bases between. This CDR3 comprises 15 residues. The CDR3 nucleotides are TGTGCCAGTAGTATCCTCCGGGGGGGGGACTATGGCTACACCTTC. Translated, it gives CASSILRGGDYGYTF.

This clone showed up just once. The J gene is TRBJ2-3, the V gene TRBV19; a weak D match, TRBD1 (6 bases). This CDR3 has 15 residues. V lost 0 bases to trimming and J lost 4 bases, with 11 bases between them. Germline V gene sequence: CDR1 LNHDA, CDR2 SQIVND (reference sequence). In nucleotides, the CDR3 is TGTGCCAGTAGTATAGAGAAGGGGGTTTCAGATACGCAGTATTTT. This encodes CASSIEKGVSDTQYF.

This sequence joins TRBV7-2 and TRBJ2-7; a possible D gene is TRBD1 (6 bases). The CDR3 is 14 residues long. V shed 1 base and J shed 2 bases, with 9 bases lying between them. CDR1 and CDR2 (germline): SGHTA, FQGNSA. CDR3 sequence: CASSLDRDTYEQYF. CDR3 in DNA: TGTGCCAGCAGCTTAGATAGGGACACCTACGAGCAGTACTTC.

This chain joins TRBV25-1 and TRBJ1-1; 8 nucleotides align to TRBD1. V was pared by 3 bases and J by 8 bases, with 2 bases of the junction left unmatched. The germline V gene has CDR1 MGHDK and CDR2 SYGVNS. The CDR3 consists of 12 residues. CDR3 amino acids: CASSDWTGEAFF. Written as DNA, the CDR3 is TGTGCCAGCAGTGATTGGACAGGGGAAGCTTTCTTT.

The chain couples TRBV7-6 to TRBJ2-1, with TRBD2 as a possible D gene (6 bases). Trimming removed 5 bases from V and 8 bases from J, with 16 bases in between. Per germline, CDR1 SGHVS and CDR2 FNYEAQ. The length of the CDR3 is 14 residues. The CDR3 coding sequence is TGTGCCAGCAGCAAAAGGGACCAGCGGGATGAGCAGTTCTTC. This translates into CASSKRDQRDEQFF.

The CDR3 bases are TGTGCCAGCAGTTCCCGGGAGTACAATCAGCCCCAGCATTTT. This gives the protein CASSSREYNQPQHF. V and J are TRBV27 and TRBJ1-5; D gene uncertain. CDR1 and CDR2 from the germline V gene are MNHEY and SMNVEV (reference sequence). The CDR3 is 14 residues long. V lost 4 bases to trimming and J lost 3 bases, with 10 bases between them.

The gene calls are TRBV7-2 and TRBJ2-2, with D hard to call. V was trimmed by 4 bases and J by 3 bases, leaving 6 bases between them. The CDR3 is 13 amino acids. The germline CDR1 and CDR2 sequences are SGHTA and FQGNSA. The CDR3 DNA follows: TGTGCCAGCAGCTCCCGGGACACCGGGGAGCTGTTTTTT. Protein sequence: CASSSRDTGELFF.

This chain links TRBV5-5 with TRBJ2-3; the match to TRBD2 covers 10 bases. V dropped 3 bases and J dropped 5; count of bases not matched to a gene: 6. The CDR3 has 15 amino acids. Germline assignment: CDR1 SGHKS and CDR2 YYEKEE (reference sequence). The CDR3 region is CASSSLAGVGDTQYF. CDR3 coding DNA: TGTGCCAGCAGCTCCCTAGCGGGAGTTGGAGATACGCAGTATTTT.

The chain recombines TRBV7-2 with TRBJ1-4; 8 bases are shared with TRBD1. The CDR3 spans 18 residues. Trimming took 4 bases from V and 8 from J; bases not matched to a gene: 18. Looked up from germline, CDR1 is SGHTA and CDR2 is FQGNSA. In nucleotides, the CDR3 is TGTGCCAGCAGCTCACCCTGGGAGTGGGGCAGGGACAGGGAAAAACTGTTTTTT. Protein sequence: CASSSPWEWGRDREKLFF.

This chain links TRBV28 with TRBJ1-2, with 7 bases lining up with TRBD1. Germline V gene lookup returns CDR1 MDHEN and CDR2 SYDVKM. Germline trimming cut 5 bases from V and 8 bases from J; bases unmatched to any gene: 8. This CDR3 is built from 13 residues. CDR3 sequence (DNA): TGTGCCAGCAGTCCCTACAGGGGCAGAGGCTACACCTTC. Translating it yields CASSPYRGRGYTF.

The chain has TRBV9 and TRBJ2-3; possibly TRBD2 for D (5 bases). CDR1 and CDR2 from the germline V gene are SGDLS and YYNGEE. The length of the CDR3 is 17 residues. Trimming removed 1 base at V and 2 bases at J, with 17 bases between. For the CDR3, the DNA is TGTGCCAGCAGCGTAAATCCCCGAGAGGGAAACACAGATACGCAGTATTTT. It codes for CASSVNPREGNTDTQYF.

A few counts support this clone. The chain is built from TRBV5-1 and TRBJ2-7, with D possibly TRBD1 on 5 matching bases. V was shortened by 0 bases and J by 6 bases, with 10 bases between the two germline ends. Germline-derived CDR1 and CDR2 are SGHRS and YFSETQ. The CDR3 has 13 residues. Here the CDR3 reads CASSLVTGGEQYF. CDR3 in DNA: TGCGCCAGCAGCTTGGTCACAGGCGGCGAGCAGTACTTC.

The rearrangement links TRBV13 to TRBJ2-2, with D possibly matching TRBD2 (7 bases). Trimming cost V 3 bases and J 9 bases, with 11 bases left between them. The CDR3 length is 13 residues. CDR1 is PRHDT and CDR2 is FYEKMQ in the germline V gene (reference sequence). The CDR3 DNA is TGTGCCAGCAGCTTGGGGGGGCCCCGGGAGCTGTTTTTT. Protein: CASSLGGPRELFF.

The gene calls are TRBV7-2 and TRBJ2-1; 12 bases agree with TRBD2. V shed 2 bases, J shed 4 bases, and the junction held 3 bases outside the gene matches. The length of the CDR3 is 16 residues. Looked up from germline, CDR1 is SGHTA and CDR2 is FQGNSA. CDR3 sequence reads: CASSLTSGGIYNEQFF. In nucleotides, the CDR3 is TGTGCCAGCAGCTTAACTAGCGGGGGGATATACAATGAGCAGTTCTTC.

This clone was counted a few times. The rearrangement links TRBV5-1 to TRBJ2-5, with a possible D match to TRBD2 (7 bases). The length of the CDR3 is 14 residues. V gave up 3 bases and J gave up 4 bases, with 13 bases separating them. From germline, CDR1 is SGHRS and CDR2 YFSETQ. This CDR3 is CASSSEGGPETQYF. The CDR3 region has the DNA TGCGCCAGCAGCTCGGAGGGGGGGCCAGAGACCCAGTACTTC.

J is TRBJ1-4 and V is TRBV28, with unresolved D. Germline assignment: CDR1 MDHEN and CDR2 SYDVKM. The CDR3 is made up of 18 amino acids. V dropped 5 bases and J dropped 4 bases, with 23 bases sitting between them. In DNA form, the CDR3 reads TGTGCCAGCAGTCTTTTTAACCAGCCCGGGAGGTATAATGAAAAACTGTTTTTT. It yields the protein CASSLFNQPGRYNEKLFF.

J is TRBJ1-2 and V is TRBV30; 9 nucleotides line up with TRBD1. Germline V gene sequence: CDR1 GTSNPN, CDR2 SVGIG (reference sequence). V shed 3 bases, J shed 6 bases, and the junction held 14 bases outside the gene matches. This CDR3 is built from 16 residues. CDR3 sequence reads: CAWSQTPTGTGNGYTF. As DNA, the CDR3 is TGTGCCTGGAGCCAGACCCCGACCGGGACAGGGAATGGCTACACCTTC.

J is TRBJ1-6 and V is TRBV2; 7 bases fit TRBD1. V was pared by 6 bases and J by 9 bases, with 14 bases of the junction left unmatched. In germline, CDR1 is SNHLY, CDR2 FYNNEI. CDR3 size: 16 residues. The CDR3 DNA reads as TGTGCCAGCAGGTACTCCGGGACAGCTCCTGGTTCACCCCTCCACTTT. Translated, it gives CASRYSGTAPGSPLHF.

The chain uses TRBV19 and TRBJ1-1; D possibly corresponds to TRBD1 (6 bases). Trimming shortened V by 5 bases and J by 3 bases, and 10 bases separated the two germline ends. The CDR3 spans 13 residues. From germline, CDR1 is LNHDA and CDR2 SQIVND (reference sequence). CDR3 in amino acids: CASSPDRHTEAFF. The CDR3 coding sequence is TGTGCCAGTAGTCCAGACAGGCACACTGAAGCTTTCTTT.

This clone occurred a few times. The chain couples TRBV7-9 to TRBJ1-5; D is uncertain. Germline V lookup: CDR1 SEHNR, CDR2 FQNEAQ (reference sequence). V lost 5 bases and J 6 bases, leaving 17 bases between the germline ends. This CDR3 is built from 15 residues. The CDR3 DNA reads as TGTGCCAGCAGCAAAGGACTTGGGGATGGTCAGCCCCAGCATTTT. Its protein is CASSKGLGDGQPQHF.

V is TRBV28 and J is TRBJ2-3, with 10 bases lining up with TRBD1. CDR1 is MDHEN and CDR2 is SYDVKM in the germline V gene. CDR3 length: 15 amino acids. Losses at the gene ends were 4 bases for V and 2 bases for J; bases not matched to a gene: 3. This CDR3 reads CASSSGTGATDTQYF. DNA for the CDR3: TGTGCCAGCAGTTCCGGGACAGGGGCCACAGATACGCAGTATTTT.

This clone was counted a single time. The CDR3 is CASSQGTSGIGEQFF. The CDR3 region has the DNA TGCGCCAGCAGCCAAGGGACTAGCGGGATCGGTGAGCAGTTCTTC. The chain couples TRBV4-3 to TRBJ2-1; 12 positions match TRBD2. The length of the CDR3 is 15 residues. In germline, CDR1 is LGHNA, CDR2 YSLEER. J was trimmed by 9 bases and V by 1 base; bases with no gene match: 4.